This TCR beta chain was sequenced during a study of cytomegalovirus exposure and HLA in healthy donors. Study-wide context: In a later analysis, the roughly 130 validation repertoires were reported to have used the same platform as the approximately 670 first-cohort repertoires. Study-wide points: The study found most TCR sequences rare, yet found some public TCRs in many donors.

The V gene lost 1 base and the J gene lost 6 bases, with 5 bases spanning the gap. CDR1 and CDR2 from the germline V gene are SQVTM and ANQGSEA. The length of the CDR3 is 11 residues. In the case of this clone: Its antigen remains unidentified.

A roughly 120-subject validation cohort, separate from the approximately 670-subject first cohort, supplied the donors. Sequencing was performed with immunoSEQ multiplex PCR; in TCRdb, only in-frame clones are kept and a portion is missing. The table shows some 150,000 clones, with approximately 89% occurring only once. The chain combines TRBV29-1 with TRBJ2-3, with no clear D. The clonotype comes from a man between 18 and 35 years old in good health and CMV-seronegative. Sequencing was done on a sample of PBMCs. For the CDR3, the DNA is TGCAGCGTTGAAGGCAGGGATACGCAGTATTTT. Residues: CSVEGRDTQYF.